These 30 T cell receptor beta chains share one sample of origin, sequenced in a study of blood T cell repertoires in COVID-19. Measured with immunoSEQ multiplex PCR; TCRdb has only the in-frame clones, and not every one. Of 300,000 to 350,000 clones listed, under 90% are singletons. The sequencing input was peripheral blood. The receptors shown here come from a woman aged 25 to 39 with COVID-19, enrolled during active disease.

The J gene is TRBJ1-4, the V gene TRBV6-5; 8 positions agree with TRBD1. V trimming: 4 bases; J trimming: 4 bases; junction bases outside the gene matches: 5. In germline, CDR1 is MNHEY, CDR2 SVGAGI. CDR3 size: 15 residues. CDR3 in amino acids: CASSWSGQDNEKLFF. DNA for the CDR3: TGTGCCAGCAGTTGGTCGGGACAGGATAATGAAAAACTGTTTTTT.

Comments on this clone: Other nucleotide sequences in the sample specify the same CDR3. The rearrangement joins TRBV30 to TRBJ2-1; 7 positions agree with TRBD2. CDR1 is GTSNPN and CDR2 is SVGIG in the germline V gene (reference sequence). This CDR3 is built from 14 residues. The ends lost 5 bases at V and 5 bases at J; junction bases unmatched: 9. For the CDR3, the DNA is TGTGCCTGGTCTCCGGGACTACCGAACAATGAGCAGTTCTTC. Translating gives CAWSPGLPNNEQFF. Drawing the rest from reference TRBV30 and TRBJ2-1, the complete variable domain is SQTIHQWPATLVQPVGSPLSLECTVEGTSNPNLYWYRQAAGRGLQLLFYSVGIGQISSEVPQNLSASRPQDRQFILSSKKLLLSDSGFYLCAWSPGLPNNEQFFGPGTRLTVL.

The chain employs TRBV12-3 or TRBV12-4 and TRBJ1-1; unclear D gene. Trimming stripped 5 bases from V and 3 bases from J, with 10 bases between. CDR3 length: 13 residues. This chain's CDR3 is CASSVGSDTEAFF. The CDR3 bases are TGTGCCAGCAGTGTTGGCTCTGACACTGAAGCTTTCTTT.

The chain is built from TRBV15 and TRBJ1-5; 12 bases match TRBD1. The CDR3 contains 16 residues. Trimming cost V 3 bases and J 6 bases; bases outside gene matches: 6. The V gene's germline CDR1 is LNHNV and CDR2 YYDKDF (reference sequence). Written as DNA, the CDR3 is TGTGCCACCAGCAGCCCCGGGACAGGGGGCTTTCAGCCCCAGCATTTT. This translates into CATSSPGTGGFQPQHF. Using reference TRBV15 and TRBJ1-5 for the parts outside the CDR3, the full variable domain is DAMVIQNPRYQVTQFGKPVTLSCSQTLNHNVMYWYQQKSSQAPKLLFHYYDKDFNNEADTPDNFQSRRPNTSFCFLDIRSPGLGDTAMYLCATSSPGTGGFQPQHFGDGTRLSIL.

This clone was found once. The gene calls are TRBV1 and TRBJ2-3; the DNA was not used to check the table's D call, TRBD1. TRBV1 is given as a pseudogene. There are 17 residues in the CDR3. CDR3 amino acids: CTSSQPEGGRSLDTQYF. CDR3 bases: TGCACCAGCAGCCAGCCCGAAGGGGGCCGGTCCTTAGATACGCAGTATTTT.

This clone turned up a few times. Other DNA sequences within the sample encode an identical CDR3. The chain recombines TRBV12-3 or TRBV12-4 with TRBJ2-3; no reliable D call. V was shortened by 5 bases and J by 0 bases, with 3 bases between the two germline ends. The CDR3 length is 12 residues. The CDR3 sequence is CASSHSTDTQYF. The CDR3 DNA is TGTGCCAGCAGTCATAGCACAGATACGCAGTATTTT.

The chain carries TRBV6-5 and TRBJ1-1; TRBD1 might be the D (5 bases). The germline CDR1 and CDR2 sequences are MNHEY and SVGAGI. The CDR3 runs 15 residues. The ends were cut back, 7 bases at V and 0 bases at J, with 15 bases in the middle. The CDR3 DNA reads TGTGCCAGCACCCAAGGGGCAGTCCTGAACACTGAAGCTTTCTTT. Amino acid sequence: CASTQGAVLNTEAFF.

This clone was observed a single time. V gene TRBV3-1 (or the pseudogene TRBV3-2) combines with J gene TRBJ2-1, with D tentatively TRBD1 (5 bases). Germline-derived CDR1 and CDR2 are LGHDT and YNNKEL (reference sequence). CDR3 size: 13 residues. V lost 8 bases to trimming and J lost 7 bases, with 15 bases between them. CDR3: CASVGHYENEQFF. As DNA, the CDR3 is TGTGCCAGCGTCGGACACTACGAGAATGAGCAGTTCTTC.

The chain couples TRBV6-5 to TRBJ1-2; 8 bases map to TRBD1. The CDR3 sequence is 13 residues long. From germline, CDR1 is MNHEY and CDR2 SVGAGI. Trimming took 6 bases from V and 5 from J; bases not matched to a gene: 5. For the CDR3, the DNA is TGTGCCAGCAGAACTACAGGGGGATATGGCTACACCTTC. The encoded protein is CASRTTGGYGYTF.

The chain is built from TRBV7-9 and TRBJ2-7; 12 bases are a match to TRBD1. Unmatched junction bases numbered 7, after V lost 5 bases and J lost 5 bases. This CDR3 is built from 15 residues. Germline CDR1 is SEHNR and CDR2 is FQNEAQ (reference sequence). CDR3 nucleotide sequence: TGTGCCAGCAGCCAGAAGGGACAGGGGGCCAACGAGCAGTACTTC. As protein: CASSQKGQGANEQYF.

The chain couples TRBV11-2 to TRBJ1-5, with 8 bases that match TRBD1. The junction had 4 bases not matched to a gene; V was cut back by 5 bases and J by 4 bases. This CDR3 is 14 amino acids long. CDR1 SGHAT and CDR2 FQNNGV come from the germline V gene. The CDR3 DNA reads TGTGCCAGCAGCCAAGACAGGGGTAATCAGCCCCAGCATTTT. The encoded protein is CASSQDRGNQPQHF.

In nucleotides, the CDR3 is TGCGCCAGCAGCTTGGAGGGAGCGGTTGGGGAGCAGTTCTTC. This codes for CASSLEGAVGEQFF. This chain links TRBV5-1 with TRBJ2-1; a weak D match, TRBD2 (5 bases). Trimming removed 0 bases at V and 10 bases at J, with 14 bases between. The CDR3 loop spans 14 amino acids. Germline CDR1 SGHRS, CDR2 YFSETQ.

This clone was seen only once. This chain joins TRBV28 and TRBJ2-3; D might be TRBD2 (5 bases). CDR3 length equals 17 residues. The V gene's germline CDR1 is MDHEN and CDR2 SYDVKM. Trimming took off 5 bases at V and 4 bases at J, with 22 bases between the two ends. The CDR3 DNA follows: TGTGCCAGCAGTGTGGCGGGTAGCGCCTCATTCGCAGATACGCAGTATTTT. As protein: CASSVAGSASFADTQYF.

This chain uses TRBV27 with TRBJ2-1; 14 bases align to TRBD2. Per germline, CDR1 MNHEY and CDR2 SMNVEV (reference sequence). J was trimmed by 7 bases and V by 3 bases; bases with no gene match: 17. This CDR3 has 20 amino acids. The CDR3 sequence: CASSFRGTSGSRRARNEQFF. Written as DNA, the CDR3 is TGTGCCAGCAGTTTCCGGGGGACTAGCGGGAGTAGGAGGGCGCGGAATGAGCAGTTCTTC.

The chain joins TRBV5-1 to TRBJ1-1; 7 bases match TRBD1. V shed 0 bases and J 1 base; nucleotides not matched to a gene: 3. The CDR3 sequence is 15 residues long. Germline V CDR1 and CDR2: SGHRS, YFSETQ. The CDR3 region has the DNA TGCGCCAGCAGCTTGGGGGGACAGACGAACACTGAAGCTTTCTTT. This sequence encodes CASSLGGQTNTEAFF.

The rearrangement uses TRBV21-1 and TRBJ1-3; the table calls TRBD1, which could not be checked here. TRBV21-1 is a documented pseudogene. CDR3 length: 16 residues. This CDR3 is CASSKESGYSGNTIYF. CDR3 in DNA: TGTGCCAGCAGCAAAGAGTCAGGCTACTCTGGAAACACCATATATTTT.

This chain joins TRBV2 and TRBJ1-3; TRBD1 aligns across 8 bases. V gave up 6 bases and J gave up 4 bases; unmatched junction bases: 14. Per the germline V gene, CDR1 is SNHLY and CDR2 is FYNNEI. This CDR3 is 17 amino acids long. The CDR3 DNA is TGTGCCAGCAGCGTCGGACCGACAGGGGCGGCAGGAAACACCATATATTTT. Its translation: CASSVGPTGAAGNTIYF.

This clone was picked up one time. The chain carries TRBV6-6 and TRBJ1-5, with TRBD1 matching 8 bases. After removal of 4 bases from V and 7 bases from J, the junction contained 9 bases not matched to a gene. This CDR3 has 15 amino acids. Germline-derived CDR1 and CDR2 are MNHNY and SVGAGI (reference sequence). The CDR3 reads CASSSLGQGEQPQHF. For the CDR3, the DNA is TGTGCCAGCAGTTCCCTCGGACAGGGAGAACAGCCCCAGCATTTT.

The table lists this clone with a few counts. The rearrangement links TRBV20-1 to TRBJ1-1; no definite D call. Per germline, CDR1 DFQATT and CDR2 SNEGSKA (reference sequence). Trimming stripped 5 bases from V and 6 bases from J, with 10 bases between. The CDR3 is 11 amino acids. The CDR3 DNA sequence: TGCAGTGCTGCACGTAGCCCTGAAGCTTTCTTT. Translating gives CSAARSPEAFF.

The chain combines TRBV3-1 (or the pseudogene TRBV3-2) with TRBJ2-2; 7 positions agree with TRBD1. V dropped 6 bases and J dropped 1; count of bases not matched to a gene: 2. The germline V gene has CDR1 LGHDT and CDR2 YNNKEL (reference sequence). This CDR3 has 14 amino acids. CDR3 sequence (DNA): TGTGCCAGCAGAAGGGACAGGAACACCGGGGAGCTGTTTTTT. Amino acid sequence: CASRRDRNTGELFF.

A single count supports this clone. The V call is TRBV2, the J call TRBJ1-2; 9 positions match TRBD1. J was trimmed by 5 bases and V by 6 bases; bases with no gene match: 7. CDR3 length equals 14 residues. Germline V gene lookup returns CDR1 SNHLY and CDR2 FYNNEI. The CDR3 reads CASSVTGGGYGYTF. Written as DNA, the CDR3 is TGTGCCAGCAGCGTGACAGGGGGAGGGTATGGCTACACCTTC.

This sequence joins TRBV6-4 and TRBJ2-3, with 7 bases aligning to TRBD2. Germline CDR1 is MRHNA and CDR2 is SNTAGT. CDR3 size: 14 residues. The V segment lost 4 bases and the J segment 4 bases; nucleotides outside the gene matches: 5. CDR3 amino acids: CASSGLAGSDTQYF. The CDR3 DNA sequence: TGTGCCAGCAGTGGACTAGCAGGATCAGATACGCAGTATTTT.

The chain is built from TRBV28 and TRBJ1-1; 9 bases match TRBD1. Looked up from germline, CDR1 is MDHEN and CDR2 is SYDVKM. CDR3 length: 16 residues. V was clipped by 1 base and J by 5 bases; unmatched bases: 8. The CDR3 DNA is TGTGCCAGCAGTTTATCACTGGGACAGGGAGGGACTGAAGCTTTCTTT. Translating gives CASSLSLGQGGTEAFF. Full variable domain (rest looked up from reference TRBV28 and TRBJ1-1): DVKVTQSSRYLVKRTGEKVFLECVQDMDHENMFWYRQDPGLGLRLIYFSYDVKMKEKGDIPEGYSVSREKKERFSLILESASTNQTSMYLCASSLSLGQGGTEAFFGQGTRLTVV.

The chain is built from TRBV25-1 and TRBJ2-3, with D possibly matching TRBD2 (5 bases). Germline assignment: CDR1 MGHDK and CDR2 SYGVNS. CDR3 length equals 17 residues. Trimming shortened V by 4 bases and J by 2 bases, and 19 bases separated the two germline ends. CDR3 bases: TGTGCCAGCAGTGTCGCCGGGAAAGGACTTGTCACAGATACGCAGTATTTT. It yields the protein CASSVAGKGLVTDTQYF.

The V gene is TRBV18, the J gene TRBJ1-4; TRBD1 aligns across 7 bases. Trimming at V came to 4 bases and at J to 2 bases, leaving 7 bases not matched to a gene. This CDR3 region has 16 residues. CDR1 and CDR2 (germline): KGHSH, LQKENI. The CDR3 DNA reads TGTGCCAGCTCACTGGGACAGATGAACACTAATGAAAAACTGTTTTTT. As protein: CASSLGQMNTNEKLFF.

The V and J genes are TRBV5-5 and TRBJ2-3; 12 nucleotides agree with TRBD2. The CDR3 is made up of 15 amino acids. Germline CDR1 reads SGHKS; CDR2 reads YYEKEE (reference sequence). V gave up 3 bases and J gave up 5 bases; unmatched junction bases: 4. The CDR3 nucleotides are TGTGCCAGCAGCTGGACTAGCGGGAATCTAGATACGCAGTATTTT. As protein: CASSWTSGNLDTQYF.

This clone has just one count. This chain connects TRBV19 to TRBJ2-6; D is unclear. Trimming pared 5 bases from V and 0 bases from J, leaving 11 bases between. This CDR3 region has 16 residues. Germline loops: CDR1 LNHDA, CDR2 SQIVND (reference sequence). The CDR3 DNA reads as TGTGCCAGTAGTGAAATACGGTTCTCTGGGGCCAACGTCCTGACTTTC. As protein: CASSEIRFSGANVLTF.

The CDR3 bases are TGTGCCAGCAGTGATATTAGAGGGGGATCTGGGGCCAACGTCCTGACTTTC. Protein product: CASSDIRGGSGANVLTF. The chain employs TRBV2 and TRBJ2-6; tentative D call: TRBD1 (6 bases). This CDR3 spans 17 amino acids. V lost 3 bases and J lost 1, with 13 bases in between. Germline-derived CDR1 and CDR2 are SNHLY and FYNNEI. The entire variable domain, with the rest obtained from reference TRBV2 and TRBJ2-6, is as follows: EPEVTQTPSHQVTQMGQEVILRCVPISNHLYFYWYRQILGQKVEFLVSFYNNEISEKSEIFDDQFSVERPDGSNFTLKIRSTKLEDSAMYFCASSDIRGGSGANVLTFGAGSRLTVL.

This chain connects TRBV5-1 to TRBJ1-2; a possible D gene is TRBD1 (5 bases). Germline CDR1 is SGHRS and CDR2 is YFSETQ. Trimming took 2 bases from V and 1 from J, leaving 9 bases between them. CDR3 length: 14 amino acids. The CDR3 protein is CASSLTGLNYGYTF. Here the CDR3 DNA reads TGCGCCAGCAGCTTAACGGGACTTAACTATGGCTACACCTTC.

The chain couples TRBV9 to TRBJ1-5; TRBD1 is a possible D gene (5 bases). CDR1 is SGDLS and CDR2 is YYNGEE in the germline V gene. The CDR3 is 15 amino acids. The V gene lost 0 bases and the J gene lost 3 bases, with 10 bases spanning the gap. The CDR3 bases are TGTGCCAGCAGCGTAGGCGGGGGTCCCAATCAGCCCCAGCATTTT. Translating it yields CASSVGGGPNQPQHF.